The T cell receptor (beta chain) under discussion was sequenced for a study of cytomegalovirus exposure and HLA in healthy donors. General study points: Donor immune exposure was known only as CMV serostatus. Testing in vitro showed three CMV-associated chains specific for CMV antigens.

On this clone itself: Its target is unknown.

The PCR had 60 Vbeta and 13 Jbeta primers. This table comes from immunoSEQ multiplex PCR, and its TCRdb copy is limited to in-frame clones, with some not included. The sample yields around 70,000 clones, of which the top ten take up under 2%. V gave up 0 bases and J gave up 0 bases, with 9 bases separating them. Germline CDR1 and CDR2: GTSNPN and SVGIG (reference sequence). This CDR3 is built from 15 residues. The sequencing sample was made of PBMCs. The origin of this receptor is a woman in her thirties in good health and CMV-seronegative. This chain uses TRBV30 with TRBJ1-3; D unclear. CDR3 loop: CAWSVGEFSGNTIYF. Written as DNA, the CDR3 is TGTGCCTGGAGTGTTGGGGAGTTCTCTGGAAACACCATATATTTT.